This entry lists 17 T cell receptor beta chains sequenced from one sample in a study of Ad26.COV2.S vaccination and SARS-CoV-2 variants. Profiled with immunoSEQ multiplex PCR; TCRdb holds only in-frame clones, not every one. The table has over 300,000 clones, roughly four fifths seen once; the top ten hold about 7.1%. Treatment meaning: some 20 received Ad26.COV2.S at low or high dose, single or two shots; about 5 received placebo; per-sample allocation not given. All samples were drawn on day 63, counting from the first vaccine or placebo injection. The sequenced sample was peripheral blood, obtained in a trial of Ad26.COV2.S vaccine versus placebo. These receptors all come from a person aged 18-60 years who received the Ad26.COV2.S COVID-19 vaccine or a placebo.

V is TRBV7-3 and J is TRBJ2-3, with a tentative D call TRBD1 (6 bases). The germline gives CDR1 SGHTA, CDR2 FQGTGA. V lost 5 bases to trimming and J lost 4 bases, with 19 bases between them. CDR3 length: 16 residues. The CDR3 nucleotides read TGTGCCAGCAGCCTTGGGGGCGGCAGGCGGCCAGATACGCAGTATTTT. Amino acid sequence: CASSLGGGRRPDTQYF.

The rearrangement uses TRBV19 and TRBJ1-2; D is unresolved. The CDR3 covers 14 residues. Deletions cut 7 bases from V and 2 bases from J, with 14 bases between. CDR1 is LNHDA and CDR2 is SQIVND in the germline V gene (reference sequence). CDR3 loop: CASIPWGGNYGYTF. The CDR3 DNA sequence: TGTGCCAGTATCCCTTGGGGTGGAAACTATGGCTACACCTTC.

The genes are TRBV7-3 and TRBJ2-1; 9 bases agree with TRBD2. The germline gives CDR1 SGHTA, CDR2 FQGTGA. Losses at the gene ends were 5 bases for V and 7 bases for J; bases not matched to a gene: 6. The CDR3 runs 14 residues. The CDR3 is CASSEGTSSNEQFF. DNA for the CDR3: TGTGCCAGCAGCGAAGGGACTAGCTCGAATGAGCAGTTCTTC.

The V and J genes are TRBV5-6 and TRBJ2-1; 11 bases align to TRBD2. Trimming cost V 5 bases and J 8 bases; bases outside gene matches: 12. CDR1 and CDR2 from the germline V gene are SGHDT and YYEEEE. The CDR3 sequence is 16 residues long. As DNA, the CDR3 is TGTGCCAGCAGGGAAGCTAGCGGGAGGCCAAGCGATGAGCAGTTCTTC. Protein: CASREASGRPSDEQFF.

CDR3 DNA sequence: TGTGCCAGCACCCACGACAGTTTCCCTGAAGCTTTCTTT. Its protein product is CASTHDSFPEAFF. The chain recombines TRBV6-5 with TRBJ1-1; D may be TRBD1 (5 bases). V was pared by 7 bases and J by 6 bases, with 15 bases between. The CDR3 length is 13 residues. Germline CDR1 and CDR2: MNHEY and SVGAGI.

CDR3 amino acids: CASSTRGDYGYTF. The CDR3 DNA reads TGTGCCAGTAGTACCAGGGGGGACTATGGCTACACCTTC. The gene calls are TRBV19 and TRBJ1-2, with 7 positions matching TRBD1. Per germline, CDR1 LNHDA and CDR2 SQIVND (reference sequence). This CDR3 spans 13 amino acids. V gave up 4 bases and J gave up 3 bases; unmatched junction bases: 2.

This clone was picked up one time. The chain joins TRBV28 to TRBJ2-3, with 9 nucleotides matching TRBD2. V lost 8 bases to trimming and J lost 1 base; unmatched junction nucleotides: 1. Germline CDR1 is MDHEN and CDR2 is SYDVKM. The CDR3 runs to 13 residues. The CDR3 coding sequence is TGTGCCAGCGGCGGGGGGGGCACAGATACGCAGTATTTT. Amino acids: CASGGGGTDTQYF.

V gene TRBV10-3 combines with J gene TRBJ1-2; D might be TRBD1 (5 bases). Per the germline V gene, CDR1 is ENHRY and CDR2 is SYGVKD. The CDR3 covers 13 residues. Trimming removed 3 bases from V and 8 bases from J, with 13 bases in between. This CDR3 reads CAISEGRAVGYTF. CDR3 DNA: TGTGCCATCAGTGAAGGCAGGGCGGTCGGCTACACCTTC.

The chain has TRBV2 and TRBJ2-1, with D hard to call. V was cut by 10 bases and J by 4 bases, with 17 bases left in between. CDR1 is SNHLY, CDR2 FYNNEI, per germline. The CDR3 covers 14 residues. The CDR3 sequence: CATTLYTPYNEQFF. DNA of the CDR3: TGTGCCACGACGCTGTATACACCATACAATGAGCAGTTCTTC. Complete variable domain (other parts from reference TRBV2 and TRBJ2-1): EPEVTQTPSHQVTQMGQEVILRCVPISNHLYFYWYRQILGQKVEFLVSFYNNEISEKSEIFDDQFSVERPDGSNFTLKIRSTKLEDSAMYFCATTLYTPYNEQFFGPGTRLTVL.

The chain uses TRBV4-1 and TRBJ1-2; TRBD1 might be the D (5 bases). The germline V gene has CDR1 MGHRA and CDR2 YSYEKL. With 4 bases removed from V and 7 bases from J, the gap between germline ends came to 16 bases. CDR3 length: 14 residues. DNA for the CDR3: TGCGCCAGCAGCCGTCACGGATGGGACGCTGGCTACACCTTC. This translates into CASSRHGWDAGYTF.

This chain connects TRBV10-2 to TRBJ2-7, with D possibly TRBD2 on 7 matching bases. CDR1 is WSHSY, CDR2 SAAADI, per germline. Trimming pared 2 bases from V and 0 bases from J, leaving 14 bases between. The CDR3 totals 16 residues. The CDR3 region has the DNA TGCGCCAGCAGTGAGAGGGGGGAGGGAAGCTCCTACGAGCAGTACTTC. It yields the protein CASSERGEGSSYEQYF.

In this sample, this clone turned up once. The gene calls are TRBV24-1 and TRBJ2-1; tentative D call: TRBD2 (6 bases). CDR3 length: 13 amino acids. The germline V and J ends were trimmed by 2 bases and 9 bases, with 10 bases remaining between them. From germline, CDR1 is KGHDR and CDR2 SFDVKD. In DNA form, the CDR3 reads TGTGCCACCAGTGATTGGGACTTAATTGAGCAGTTCTTC. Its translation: CATSDWDLIEQFF.

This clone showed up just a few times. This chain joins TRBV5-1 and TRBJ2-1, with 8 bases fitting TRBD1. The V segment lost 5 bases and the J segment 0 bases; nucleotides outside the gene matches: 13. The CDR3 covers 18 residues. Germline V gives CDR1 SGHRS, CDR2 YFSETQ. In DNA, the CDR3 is TGCGCCAGCAGGAGGACAGGGTCAGTGGGGAGCTCCTACAATGAGCAGTTCTTC. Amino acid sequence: CASRRTGSVGSSYNEQFF. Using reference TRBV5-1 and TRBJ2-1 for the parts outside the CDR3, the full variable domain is KAGVTQTPRYLIKTRGQQVTLSCSPISGHRSVSWYQQTPGQGLQFLFEYFSETQRNKGNFPGRFSGRQFSNSRSEMNVSTLELGDSALYLCASRRTGSVGSSYNEQFFGPGTRLTVL.

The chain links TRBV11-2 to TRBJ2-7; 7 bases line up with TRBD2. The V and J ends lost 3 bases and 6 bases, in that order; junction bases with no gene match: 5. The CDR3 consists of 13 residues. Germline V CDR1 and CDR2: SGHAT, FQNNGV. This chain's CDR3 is CASSLGGRGEQYF. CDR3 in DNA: TGTGCCAGCAGCTTGGGCGGGAGAGGCGAGCAGTACTTC.

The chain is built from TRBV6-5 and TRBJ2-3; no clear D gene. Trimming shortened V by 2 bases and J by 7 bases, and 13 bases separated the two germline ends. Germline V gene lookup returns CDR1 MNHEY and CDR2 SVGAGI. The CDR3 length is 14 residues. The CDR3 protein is CASSYRPPPHTQYF. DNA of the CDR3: TGTGCCAGCAGTTACCGTCCGCCCCCCCATACGCAGTATTTT.

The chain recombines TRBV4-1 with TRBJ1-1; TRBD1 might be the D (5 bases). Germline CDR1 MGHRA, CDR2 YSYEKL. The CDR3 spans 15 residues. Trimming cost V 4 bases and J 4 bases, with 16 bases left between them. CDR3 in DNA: TGCGCCAGCAGCCCGCCCGCACGAAGGGGCACTGAAGCTTTCTTT. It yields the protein CASSPPARRGTEAFF.

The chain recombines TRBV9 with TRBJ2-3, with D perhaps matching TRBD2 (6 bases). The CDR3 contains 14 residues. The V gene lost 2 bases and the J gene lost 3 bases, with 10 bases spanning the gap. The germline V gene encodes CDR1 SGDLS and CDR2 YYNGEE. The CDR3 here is CASSVTSKTDTQYF. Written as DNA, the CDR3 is TGTGCCAGCAGCGTTACTAGCAAAACAGATACGCAGTATTTT.